A single sample gave rise to the 15 T cell receptor beta chains below, sequenced in a study of T cells after yellow fever vaccination. In TCRdb, the 5' RACE reads were re-called with MiXCR into one record per CDR3 protein. The sample carries around 120,000 distinct CDR3 sequences, roughly 15% recorded once. Sequences were derived from CD8+ T cells sorted from PBMCs, sampled 5 days after the yellow fever booster vaccination. All receptors derive from a man between 18 and 35 years old who received the YFV17D yellow fever vaccine.

This chain links TRBV14 with TRBJ2-7; either TRBD1 or TRBD2 may fit D (5 bases each). This CDR3 has 14 amino acids. Trimming stripped 5 bases from V and 1 base from J, with 12 bases between. Germline CDR1 SGHDN, CDR2 FVKESK. CDR3 in DNA: TGTGCCAGCAGCGCAGGGACGGTATCCTACGAGCAGTACGTC. This sequence encodes CASSAGTVSYEQYV.

The chain is built from TRBV4-1 and TRBJ1-4, with 9 bases that match TRBD1. Germline V lookup: CDR1 MGHRA, CDR2 YSYEKL. V lost 0 bases and J lost 6; bases outside the gene matches: 2. The CDR3 spans 15 residues. CDR3 sequence: CASSQDGDRDEKLFF. CDR3 nucleotides: TGCGCCAGCAGCCAAGACGGGGACAGGGATGAAAAACTGTTTTTT.

This clonotype was seen a few times. The chain links TRBV2 to TRBJ2-5, with D possibly TRBD2 on 5 matching bases. Germline CDR1 reads SNHLY; CDR2 reads FYNNEI. This CDR3 is built from 13 residues. The V end lost 4 bases, the J end lost 3 bases, and 9 bases lay between the germline ends. The CDR3 protein is CASSVTTEETQYF. CDR3 DNA sequence: TGTGCCAGCAGTGTGACTACTGAAGAGACCCAGTACTTC.

The genes are TRBV10-2 and TRBJ1-2; no firm D call. V was clipped by 7 bases and J by 3 bases, with 9 bases between them. Germline-derived CDR1 and CDR2 are WSHSY and SAAADI. The CDR3 extends over 12 amino acids. CDR3 residues: CASMTVDYGYTF. The CDR3 bases are TGCGCCAGCATGACGGTAGACTATGGCTACACCTTC.

This sequence joins TRBV7-3 and TRBJ1-2; the D is unclear. Germline values: CDR1 SGHTA, CDR2 FQGTGA. Trimming stripped 1 base from V and 8 bases from J, with 11 bases between. This CDR3 has 13 amino acids. CDR3 in amino acids: CASSLSPGRGYTF. The CDR3 bases are TGTGCCAGCAGCTTAAGTCCGGGCCGGGGCTACACCTTC.

CDR3 in amino acids: CASSSGTVYGYTF. For the CDR3, the DNA is TGTGCCAGCAGCTCGGGGACAGTCTATGGCTACACCTTC. The chain carries TRBV11-2 and TRBJ1-2; TRBD1 matches 7 bases. The V gene end was trimmed by 4 bases and the J gene end by 4 bases; junction bases not matched to a gene: 3. This CDR3 region has 13 residues. Germline V gene sequence: CDR1 SGHAT, CDR2 FQNNGV.

The sample holds a few counts of this clonotype. The gene calls are TRBV10-3 and TRBJ1-4; D gene uncertain. CDR1 is ENHRY and CDR2 is SYGVKD in the germline V gene. The V gene lost 3 bases and the J gene lost 2 bases, with 13 bases spanning the gap. This CDR3 spans 16 amino acids. Here the CDR3 DNA reads TGTGCCATCAGTGAAGACATCGGTACCACTAATGAAAAACTGTTTTTT. Translated, it gives CAISEDIGTTNEKLFF.

The genes are TRBV20-1 and TRBJ2-3; TRBD2 matches 8 bases. Germline V gives CDR1 DFQATT, CDR2 SNEGSKA (reference sequence). With 3 bases clipped from V and 0 bases from J, the junction kept 11 bases outside the gene matches. The CDR3 totals 17 residues. CDR3 amino acids: CSARRLAGSSSTDTQYF. The CDR3 bases are TGCAGTGCTAGGAGGCTAGCGGGTTCTTCTAGCACAGATACGCAGTATTTT.

Only a few counts were recorded for this clonotype. The CDR3 here is CASSSQGLSDTQYF. CDR3 nucleotide sequence: TGTGCCAGCAGCTCACAGGGGTTAAGCGATACGCAGTATTTT. The gene calls are TRBV7-3 and TRBJ2-3, with TRBD1 identical over 7 bases. The germline CDR1 and CDR2 sequences are SGHTA and FQGTGA. CDR3 length equals 14 residues. After removal of 4 bases from V and 6 bases from J, the junction contained 7 bases not matched to a gene.

This clonotype was observed a few times. This chain joins TRBV6-6 and TRBJ1-4, with TRBD1 identical over 7 bases. The V gene end was trimmed by 2 bases and the J gene end by 8 bases; junction bases not matched to a gene: 8. Per germline, CDR1 MNHNY and CDR2 SVGAGI (reference sequence). CDR3 length: 15 amino acids. CDR3 nucleotides: TGTGCCAGCAGTTACGCCGACAGGGAGGACGAAAAACTGTTTTTT. It is translated as CASSYADREDEKLFF.

The V and J genes are TRBV5-1 and TRBJ2-3; D not resolved. V was pared by 4 bases and J by 3 bases, with 12 bases between. The CDR3 loop spans 14 amino acids. CDR1 is SGHRS, CDR2 YFSETQ, per germline. The CDR3 reads CASSTRWATDTQYF. In DNA form, the CDR3 reads TGCGCCAGCAGCACCAGGTGGGCGACAGATACGCAGTATTTT.

This clonotype was detected a few times. This rearrangement joins TRBV5-6 to TRBJ2-7; the D is unclear. V lost 0 bases to trimming and J lost 3 bases, with 7 bases between them. CDR3 size: 13 residues. The germline V gene encodes CDR1 SGHDT and CDR2 YYEEEE. CDR3 bases: TGTGCCAGCAGCTTGGCCTCGGTCTACGAGCAGTACGTC. It specifies CASSLASVYEQYV.

The chain links TRBV6-5 to TRBJ1-2; D call uncertain. V lost 0 bases to trimming and J lost 8 bases, with 13 bases between them. The CDR3 spans 14 residues. In germline, CDR1 is MNHEY, CDR2 SVGAGI. In DNA form, the CDR3 reads TGTGCCAGCAGTTACTCGGACCCGGCGGGAGGCTACACCTTC. This sequence encodes CASSYSDPAGGYTF.

This clonotype was picked up a small number of times. The chain is built from TRBV29-1 and TRBJ2-2, with TRBD1 matching 8 bases. Germline CDR1 SQVTM, CDR2 ANQGSEA. This CDR3 is 13 amino acids long. V dropped 8 bases and J dropped 2; count of bases not matched to a gene: 4. CDR3 nucleotide sequence: TGCAGCTGGACAGGGCTAAACACCGGGGAGCTGTTTTTT. This encodes CSWTGLNTGELFF.

The rearrangement links TRBV24-1 to TRBJ2-5, with D tentatively TRBD1 or TRBD2 (5 bases each). Germline V gene data show CDR1 as KGHDR and CDR2 as SFDVKD. The CDR3 runs to 15 residues. V shed 4 bases and J shed 4 bases, with 15 bases lying between them. The CDR3, as DNA: TGTGCCACCAGTGACCCCGGGATCCAGGGAGAGACCCAGTACTTC. Its translation: CATSDPGIQGETQYF.